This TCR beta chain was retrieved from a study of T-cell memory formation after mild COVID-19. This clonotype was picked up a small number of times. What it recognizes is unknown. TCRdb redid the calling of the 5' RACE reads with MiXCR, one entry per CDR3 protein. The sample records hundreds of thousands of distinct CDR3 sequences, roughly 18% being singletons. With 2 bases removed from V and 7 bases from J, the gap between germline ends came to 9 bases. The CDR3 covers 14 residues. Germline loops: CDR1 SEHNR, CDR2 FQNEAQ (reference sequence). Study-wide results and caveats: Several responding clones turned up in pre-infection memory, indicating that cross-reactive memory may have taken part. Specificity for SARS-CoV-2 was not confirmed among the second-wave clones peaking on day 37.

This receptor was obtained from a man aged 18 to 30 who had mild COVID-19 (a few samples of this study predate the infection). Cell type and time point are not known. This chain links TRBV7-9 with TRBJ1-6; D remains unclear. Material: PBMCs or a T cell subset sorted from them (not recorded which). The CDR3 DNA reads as TGTGCCAGCAGCTTATTGGGTTCCAATTCACCCCTCCACTTT. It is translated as CASSLLGSNSPLHF.